This TCR beta chain emerged from a study of read filtering for tumor transcriptome and immune sequencing. This library used 300 to 500 ng RNA and molecular barcoded adaptors spanning alpha/delta and beta/gamma chains. TCRdb re-derived calls from the reads in MiXCR, one entry per CDR3 protein. The sample lists tens of thousands of distinct CDR3 sequences; roughly a fifth were seen once. Germline lookup yields CDR1 SGHTA and CDR2 FQGNSA. The CDR3 has 15 amino acids. V was trimmed by 1 base and J by 2 bases, leaving 9 bases between them. Input material: a population of CD138-negative cells sorted from bone marrow. This chain joins TRBV7-2 and TRBJ1-5, with no clear D. The receptor was derived from a donor over 35 with multiple myeloma. CDR3 sequence reads: CASSLGRQGNQPQHF. The CDR3 nucleotides read TGTGCCAGCAGCTTAGGCCGGCAGGGCAATCAGCCCCAGCATTTT.